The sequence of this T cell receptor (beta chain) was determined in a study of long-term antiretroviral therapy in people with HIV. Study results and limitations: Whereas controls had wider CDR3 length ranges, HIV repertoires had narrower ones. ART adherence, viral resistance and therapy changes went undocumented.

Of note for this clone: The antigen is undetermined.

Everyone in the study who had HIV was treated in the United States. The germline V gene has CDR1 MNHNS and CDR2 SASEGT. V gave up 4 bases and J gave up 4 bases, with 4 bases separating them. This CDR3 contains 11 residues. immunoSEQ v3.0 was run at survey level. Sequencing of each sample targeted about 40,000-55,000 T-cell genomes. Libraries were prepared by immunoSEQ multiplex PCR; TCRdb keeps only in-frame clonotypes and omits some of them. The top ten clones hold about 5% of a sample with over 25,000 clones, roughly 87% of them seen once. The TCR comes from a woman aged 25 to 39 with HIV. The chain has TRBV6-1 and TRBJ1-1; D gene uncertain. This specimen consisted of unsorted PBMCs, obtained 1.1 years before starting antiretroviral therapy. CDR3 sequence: CASSVSTEAFF. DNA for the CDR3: TGTGCCAGCAGTGTGAGCACTGAAGCTTTCTTT.